This TCR beta chain was sequenced during a study of response to subunit inactivated influenza vaccine. General study findings and limits: Each seasonal flu vaccination may recruit only limited new T cells, authors suggested.

TCRdb re-derived calls from the RT-PCR reads in MiXCR, one entry per CDR3 protein. The repertoire has 500,000 to 600,000 distinct CDR3 sequences, 11% to 15% of them found once; the top ten carry 8.5% to 14%. This clonotype was counted a few times. Its specificity is unknown. Germline V CDR1 and CDR2: SGHDT, YYEEEE. The CDR3 extends over 22 amino acids. V dropped 5 bases and J dropped 3; count of bases not matched to a gene: 19. The chain joins TRBV5-6 to TRBJ2-2; 16 bases agree with TRBD2. This clonotype was obtained from a man aged 45-65 years who received an inactivated influenza vaccine. The source was PBMCs from blood, collected approximately 12 days after vaccination. CDR3 nucleotides: TGTGCCAGCAGGCCGTCCTTATCCGGGACTAGCGGGAGGGCCGTGGACACCGGGGAGCTGTTTTTT. Protein sequence: CASRPSLSGTSGRAVDTGELFF.